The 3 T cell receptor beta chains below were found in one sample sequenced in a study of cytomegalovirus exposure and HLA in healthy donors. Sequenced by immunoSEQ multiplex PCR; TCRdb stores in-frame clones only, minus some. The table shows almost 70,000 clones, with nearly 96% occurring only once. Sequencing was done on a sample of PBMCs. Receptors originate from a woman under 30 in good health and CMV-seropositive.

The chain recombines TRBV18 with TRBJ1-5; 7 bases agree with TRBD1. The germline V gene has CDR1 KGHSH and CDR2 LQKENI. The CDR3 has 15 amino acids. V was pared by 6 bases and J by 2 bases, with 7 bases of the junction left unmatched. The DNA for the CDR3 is TGTGCCAGCTCGCCTACAGGGGATCGCAATCAGCCCCAGCATTTT. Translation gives CASSPTGDRNQPQHF.

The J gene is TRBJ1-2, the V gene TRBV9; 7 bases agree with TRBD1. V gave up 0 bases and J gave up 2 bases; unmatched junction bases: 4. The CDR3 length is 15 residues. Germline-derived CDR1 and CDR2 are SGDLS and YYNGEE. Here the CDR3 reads CASSVGDSFNYGYTF. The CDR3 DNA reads TGTGCCAGCAGCGTAGGGGACAGCTTCAACTATGGCTACACCTTC.

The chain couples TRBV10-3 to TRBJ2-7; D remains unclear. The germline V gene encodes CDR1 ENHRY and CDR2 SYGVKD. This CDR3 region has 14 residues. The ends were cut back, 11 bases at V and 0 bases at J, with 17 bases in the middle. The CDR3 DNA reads TGTGCCCTGCGAGACATTCAGAGCTCCTACGAGCAGTACTTC. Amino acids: CALRDIQSSYEQYF.